The source of this TCR beta chain is a study of T cell repertoires in cytomegalovirus infection. Study in general: Public TCR beta signature analysis indicated the presence of both CMV infection and matching HLA type.

The V and J ends lost 2 bases and 4 bases respectively, with 18 bases between them. This CDR3 has 17 amino acids. This clonotype was seen repeatedly, ten times or more. The antigen remains unidentified. A single record per CDR3 protein comes from TCRdb applying MiXCR to the reads. There are approximately 250,000 distinct CDR3 sequences in the sample; around 8.7% occur only once, and roughly 16% lies in the top ten. Study-level results: Totalled public TCR beta family frequency picked out people who carried CMV plus the relevant HLA. Dominant in the ex vivo response were TCR beta clonotypes restricted by HLA-C and specific for CMV.

The chain has TRBV12-3 or TRBV12-4 and TRBJ1-5; no firm D call. The specimen was PBMCs. This clonotype was obtained from a human donor in good health (CMV status not recorded). Some clones in this sample may be carry-over from other donors' samples. This chain's CDR3 is CASSLSLGGRLNQPQHF. Written as DNA, the CDR3 is TGTGCCAGCAGTTTATCTCTGGGTGGACGGCTAAATCAGCCCCAGCATTTT.